The 10 T cell receptor beta chains listed next were all sequenced from one sample in a study of CD8+CD57+ T cells in acquired aplastic anemia (dated by TCRdb to 2016 to 2019). TCRdb records Illumina HiSeq 2000 as the sequencer. Genomic DNA was used as template for profiling of TCR beta VDJ combinations and CDR3 sequences. Through fastp at Q25 and MiXCR, TCRdb rebuilt clones from the public reads, retaining in-frame beta chains. Rows with a matching CDR3 protein are joined into one entry that keeps the most common DNA and genes. The sample contains 150,000 to 200,000 distinct CDR3 sequences, roughly 48% of them found a single time. The top ten clones comprise about 1.2% of the sample. Expansion of CD8+CD57+ cells had been shown by flow cytometry in the patients chosen for sequencing. Sequenced: sorted CD4+, CD8+, or CD8+CD57+ T cells (not recorded which) from PBMCs. The source of these receptors is a human donor with aplastic anemia.

In regard to this clonotype: A read error may account for a junction end that differs from germline. The chain has TRBV7-8 and TRBJ1-2, with 8 bases lining up with TRBD1. Germline V CDR1 and CDR2: SGHVS, FQNEAQ. This CDR3 is 12 amino acids long. Written as DNA, the CDR3 is TGTGCCAGCAGCCTCGACAGGGGAGCTCTAGGATTC. Amino acid sequence: CASSLDRGALGF.

The gene calls are TRBV2 and TRBJ1-1; D remains unclear. Germline V gives CDR1 SNHLY, CDR2 FYNNEI. This CDR3 has 11 amino acids. Trimming cost V 6 bases and J 5 bases, with 7 bases left between them. The CDR3 sequence is CASSTLTEAFF. The CDR3 region has the DNA TGTGCCAGCAGCACGCTAACTGAAGCTTTCTTT.

The gene calls are TRBV7-3 and TRBJ2-3; D gene unclear. CDR3 length equals 12 residues. Trimming removed 5 bases at V and 4 bases at J, with 7 bases between. CDR1 SGHTA and CDR2 FQGTGA come from the germline V gene. CDR3 nucleotides: TGTGCCAGCAGCCCCGCGGCAGATACGCAGTATTTT. It is translated as CASSPAADTQYF.

This clonotype has ten or more counts. This chain joins TRBV12-3 or TRBV12-4 and TRBJ2-1; possible D gene TRBD2, 6 bases. There are 17 residues in the CDR3. Trimming took 7 bases from V and 7 from J, leaving 26 bases between them. CDR3 residues: CASKALWRGGVGNEQFF. Written as DNA, the CDR3 is TGTGCCAGCAAGGCCCTTTGGCGAGGCGGGGTGGGAAATGAGCAGTTCTTC.

The chain uses TRBV12-3 or TRBV12-4 and TRBJ2-7; 12 bases fit TRBD2. The trim removed 6 bases at V and 3 bases at J, leaving 6 bases unmatched. The CDR3 totals 15 residues. In DNA, the CDR3 is TGTGCCAGCAGCCGGACTAGCGGGAAGTTCTACGAGCAGTACTTC. This encodes CASSRTSGKFYEQYF.

This chain uses TRBV25-1 with TRBJ2-5; the D gene is possibly TRBD1 (5 bases). The CDR3 totals 15 residues. Trimming took off 6 bases at V and 4 bases at J, with 18 bases between the two ends. Looked up from germline, CDR1 is MGHDK and CDR2 is SYGVNS. In DNA form, the CDR3 reads TGTGCCAGCAGCTTTGGGGCAGGGATTCGAGAGACCCAGTACTTC. Protein product: CASSFGAGIRETQYF.

Remarks on this clonotype: At one end the junction does not follow the germline gene, possibly because of a read error. The chain recombines TRBV29-1 with TRBJ2-5; TRBD1 agrees at 8 bases. Per germline, CDR1 SQVTM and CDR2 ANQGSEA. The CDR3 runs to 15 residues. This CDR3 is CSVEVSGGRQEAQYF. DNA for the CDR3: TGCAGCGTGGAAGTGTCAGGGGGCCGACAAGAGGCCCAGTACTTC.

The rearrangement joins TRBV29-1 to TRBJ2-3; perhaps TRBD2 as D (6 bases). CDR1 is SQVTM, CDR2 ANQGSEA, per germline. The CDR3 loop spans 13 amino acids. V shed 5 bases and J shed 5 bases, with 14 bases lying between them. CDR3 sequence reads: CSVSGTGVDTQYF. DNA of the CDR3: TGCAGCGTTTCCGGGACGGGGGTAGATACGCAGTATTTT.

The V and J genes are TRBV6-1 and TRBJ2-7; 7 bases are a match to TRBD2. The germline V gene encodes CDR1 MNHNS and CDR2 SASEGT. CDR3 length: 11 amino acids. The V segment lost 8 bases and the J segment 6 bases; nucleotides outside the gene matches: 4. Here the CDR3 reads CASARGGEQYF. The CDR3 DNA is TGTGCCAGCGCCCGCGGGGGCGAGCAGTACTTC.

V and J are TRBV11-2 and TRBJ1-2; D not resolved. The CDR3 length is 16 residues. Trimming removed 1 base from V and 7 bases from J, with 19 bases in between. Germline V gene sequence: CDR1 SGHAT, CDR2 FQNNGV. The CDR3 here is CASSLGPTGWVGGYTF. The CDR3 DNA sequence: TGTGCCAGCAGCTTAGGCCCCACGGGATGGGTGGGTGGCTACACCTTC. Filled out from reference TRBV11-2 and TRBJ1-2, the complete variable domain reads EAGVAQSPRYKIIEKRQSVAFWCNPISGHATLYWYQQILGQGPKLLIQFQNNGVVDDSQLPKDRFSAERLKGVDSTLKIQPAKLEDSAVYLCASSLGPTGWVGGYTFGSGTRLTVV.